Ten or more counts support the clone carrying this T cell receptor beta chain. TCR beta CDR3 sequences were amplified from RNA transcripts. Using the HTBI primer set, a first-round RT-PCR was run on the TCR CDR3. TCRdb analysed the multiplex PCR reads with MiXCR anew, one entry per CDR3 protein. Among approximately 600,000 distinct CDR3 sequences, under 20% were seen once, and the ten largest hold 3.5% to 4%. This CDR3 is built from 16 residues. Trimming removed 1 base at V and 4 bases at J, with 15 bases between. Germline values: CDR1 SGHVS, CDR2 FQNEAQ. Uncontrolled infection, other autoimmune disease, pregnancy or lactation excluded patients. The source of the sample is a study of T cells in Graves' hyperthyroidism and ophthalmopathy.

Sequencing was carried out using blood. The receptor's source is a woman aged 25 to 39 with Graves' hyperthyroidism. The rearrangement links TRBV7-8 to TRBJ2-3; D is possibly TRBD2 (6 bases). CDR3 nucleotides: TGTGCCAGCAGCTTAGTGGGTGGGGACTGGGCAGATACGCAGTATTTT. Translation: CASSLVGGDWADTQYF.